The clone carrying this T cell receptor (beta chain) was found many times. What it recognizes is unknown. Via MiXCR, TCRdb re-called the 5' RACE reads, giving one row per CDR3 protein. Here the sample spans 60,000 or so distinct CDR3 sequences, over 9.5% being singletons. The sample originates from a study of neurological immune-mediated disorders. Regarding the study as a whole: The level of TCR clonal expansion was highest in patients with HTLV-1-associated myelopathy and lowest in multiple sclerosis, where it fell below the level seen in healthy controls. Across subjects, expanded clones had no CDR3 amino acid sequences in common, pointing to private repertoires in all groups.

The CDR3 spans 14 residues. Germline V gene sequence: CDR1 MNHEY, CDR2 SMNVEV (reference sequence). V shed 6 bases and J shed 0 bases, with 12 bases lying between them. The study used blood bank volunteers in Maryland, USA, as healthy controls. Unsorted libraries came from 2 million PBMCs stored at -80 °C. The V and J genes are TRBV27 and TRBJ2-7; the D is unclear. The source is a man aged 55 to 70 in good health. Source material: PBMCs. CDR3 sequence: CASREGISSYEQYF. The CDR3 DNA reads TGTGCCAGCAGGGAAGGGATAAGCTCCTACGAGCAGTACTTC.